This TCR beta chain emerged from a study of blood T cell repertoires in COVID-19. Only in-frame clones appear in the TCRdb table, and some are missing; sequencing was by immunoSEQ multiplex PCR. The profile shows hundreds of thousands of clones, roughly nine tenths of them singletons. Seattle patients were enrolled during active infection and followed longitudinally. The CDR3 spans 12 residues. Germline V gene data show CDR1 as WSHSY and CDR2 as SAAADI. V was shortened by 0 bases and J by 5 bases, with 4 bases between the two germline ends. This clone turned up a few times. Other DNA sequences in this specimen translate into the identical CDR3.

The chain combines TRBV10-2 with TRBJ2-5, with unresolved D. Material: peripheral blood. This receptor was taken from a woman under 40 with COVID-19, enrolled during active disease. The DNA for the CDR3 is TGCGCCAGCAGTGAGTCGCGGGAGACCCAGTACTTC. Translating gives CASSESRETQYF.